The 16 T cell receptor beta chains below all came from one sample that was sequenced in a study of beta chain features in type 1 diabetes. The entirety of the isolated RNA underwent reverse transcription, so expressed TCRB transcripts were sequenced. Using immunoSEQ multiplex PCR, the repertoire was profiled, and TCRdb retains in-frame clones only, with some absent. The sample consists of around 44,000 clones, approximately 53% of them appearing once. Sequencing was carried out using stem cell memory CD4+ T cells from blood. These receptors were obtained from a woman between 25 and 40 years old in good health.

The chain couples TRBV6-1 to TRBJ2-7; 7 bases are a match to TRBD1. The CDR3 is made up of 13 amino acids. V gave up 6 bases and J gave up 3 bases; unmatched junction bases: 5. Germline V gives CDR1 MNHNS, CDR2 SASEGT. CDR3 protein: CASRLQGIYEQYF. In DNA form, the CDR3 reads TGTGCCAGCAGGCTACAGGGGATCTACGAGCAGTACTTC.

This chain connects TRBV19 to TRBJ2-1; possible D gene TRBD2, 6 bases. The V gene's germline CDR1 is LNHDA and CDR2 SQIVND (reference sequence). V was clipped by 8 bases and J by 4 bases, with 18 bases between them. The CDR3 is 15 amino acids. The CDR3 protein is CASLRRGGGYNEQFF. CDR3 DNA: TGTGCCAGTCTCAGGCGGGGTGGTGGGTACAATGAGCAGTTCTTC.

The rearrangement links TRBV30 to TRBJ1-4; no definite D call. V was shortened by 3 bases and J by 8 bases, with 19 bases between the two germline ends. Germline assignment: CDR1 GTSNPN and CDR2 SVGIG (reference sequence). The CDR3 totals 15 residues. The DNA for the CDR3 is TGTGCCTGGAGGGTTGCGGGCAGCAGCTGGGAAAAACTGTTTTTT. Translating gives CAWRVAGSSWEKLFF. Supplemented by reference TRBV30 and TRBJ1-4, the full variable domain reads SQTIHQWPATLVQPVGSPLSLECTVEGTSNPNLYWYRQAAGRGLQLLFYSVGIGQISSEVPQNLSASRPQDRQFILSSKKLLLSDSGFYLCAWRVAGSSWEKLFFGSGTQLSVL.

The sample holds a few counts of this clone. V gene TRBV18 combines with J gene TRBJ2-3, with D perhaps TRBD2 (6 bases). Germline CDR1 is KGHSH and CDR2 is LQKENI. V was shortened by 7 bases and J by 4 bases, with 15 bases between the two germline ends. The CDR3 runs to 14 residues. DNA of the CDR3: TGTGCCAGCTTCCCGAGGGAGGAGGCAGATACGCAGTATTTT. Its translation is CASFPREEADTQYF.

The chain uses TRBV28 and TRBJ1-1; perhaps TRBD1 as D (6 bases). The CDR3 consists of 15 residues. Trimming removed 3 bases at V and 3 bases at J, with 14 bases between. CDR1 and CDR2 from the germline V gene are MDHEN and SYDVKM. Here the CDR3 reads CASSLGGAWDTEAFF. The CDR3 DNA follows: TGTGCCAGCAGTTTGGGGGGGGCCTGGGACACTGAAGCTTTCTTT.

The rearrangement uses TRBV25-1 and TRBJ2-3; a possible D gene is TRBD2 (5 bases). V was clipped by 2 bases and J by 1 base, with 19 bases between them. Germline CDR1 MGHDK, CDR2 SYGVNS. This CDR3 region has 18 residues. The CDR3 DNA is TGTGCCAGCAGTGAACCCTATGGACCGCGGACTGGCACAGATACGCAGTATTTT. Protein product: CASSEPYGPRTGTDTQYF.

This chain uses TRBV7-8 with TRBJ1-5; D may be TRBD1 (6 bases). The V gene lost 2 bases and the J gene lost 3 bases, with 11 bases spanning the gap. The germline CDR1 and CDR2 sequences are SGHVS and FQNEAQ. CDR3 length: 15 amino acids. The CDR3 region is CASSLWAGDNQPQHF. The CDR3 DNA reads as TGTGCCAGCAGCTTATGGGCAGGGGACAATCAGCCCCAGCATTTT. Filled out from reference TRBV7-8 and TRBJ1-5, the complete variable domain reads GAGVSQSPRYKVAKRGQDVALRCDPISGHVSLFWYQQALGQGPEFLTYFQNEAQLDKSGLPSDRFFAERPEGSVSTLKIQRTQQEDSAVYLCASSLWAGDNQPQHFGDGTRLSIL.

The CDR3 DNA reads as TGTGCCAGCAGTCAGGGGCAGGGGGTTAATCAGCCCCAGCATTTT. It translates to CASSQGQGVNQPQHF. The chain links TRBV5-8 to TRBJ1-5; 7 positions match TRBD1. The CDR3 is 15 residues long. CDR1 is SGHTS and CDR2 is YDEGEE in the germline V gene. Trimming at V came to 5 bases and at J to 4 bases, leaving 9 bases not matched to a gene.

This clone was observed a few times. This chain connects TRBV4-1 to TRBJ2-2; 8 bases are shared with TRBD2. J lost 6 bases, V lost 0 bases, and 6 bases had no gene match. This CDR3 contains 16 residues. Germline V gene lookup returns CDR1 MGHRA and CDR2 YSYEKL. The DNA of the CDR3 is TGCGCCAGCAGCCAAGATTATCGAGCGGGAGCCGGGGAGCTGTTTTTT. Protein product: CASSQDYRAGAGELFF.

The chain combines TRBV5-1 with TRBJ2-5; TRBD2 is a possible D gene (6 bases). The V end was cut by 3 bases, the J end by 4 bases, with 19 bases between. CDR1 is SGHRS and CDR2 is YFSETQ in the germline V gene. CDR3 length: 16 amino acids. The CDR3 loop reads CASSSGVAGGIETQYF. The CDR3 bases are TGCGCCAGCAGCTCGGGGGTAGCCGGAGGGATAGAGACCCAGTACTTC.

This clone was seen repeatedly, ten times or more. The chain combines TRBV19 with TRBJ2-1; 8 positions match TRBD2. In germline, CDR1 is LNHDA, CDR2 SQIVND (reference sequence). The V segment lost 8 bases and the J segment 0 bases; nucleotides outside the gene matches: 3. This CDR3 has 14 residues. The CDR3 bases are TGTGCCAGTGCGAGCGGGAGCTCCTACAATGAGCAGTTCTTC. This sequence encodes CASASGSSYNEQFF. Complete variable domain (other parts from reference TRBV19 and TRBJ2-1): DGGITQSPKYLFRKEGQNVTLSCEQNLNHDAMYWYRQDPGQGLRLIYYSQIVNDFQKGDIAEGYSVSREKKESFPLTVTSAQKNPTAFYLCASASGSSYNEQFFGPGTRLTVL.

The gene calls are TRBV13 and TRBJ2-7, with a weak D call TRBD2 (6 bases). V was trimmed by 5 bases and J by 5 bases, leaving 25 bases between them. This CDR3 is built from 17 residues. CDR1 and CDR2 from the germline V gene are PRHDT and FYEKMQ (reference sequence). CDR3 protein: CASSPQMASDLADEQYF. CDR3 sequence (DNA): TGTGCCAGCAGCCCACAAATGGCTAGCGATTTGGCGGACGAGCAGTACTTC.

The chain is built from TRBV9 and TRBJ2-3; the D is unclear. Germline V CDR1 and CDR2: SGDLS, YYNGEE. This CDR3 contains 13 residues. V was shortened by 1 base and J by 1 base, with 4 bases between the two germline ends. Here the CDR3 DNA reads TGTGCCAGCAGCGTACAGGGCACAGATACGCAGTATTTT. This encodes CASSVQGTDTQYF.

In nucleotides, the CDR3 is TGTGCCAGCATAGCTTCGGATAATGAAAAACTGTTTTTT. This sequence encodes CASIASDNEKLFF. The V call is TRBV2, the J call TRBJ1-4, with D unclear. Trimming shortened V by 7 bases and J by 4 bases, and 10 bases separated the two germline ends. The CDR3 is 13 residues long. The germline CDR1 and CDR2 sequences are SNHLY and FYNNEI.

This rearrangement joins TRBV5-6 to TRBJ1-2; D not resolved. CDR3 size: 14 residues. V dropped 3 bases and J dropped 5 bases, with 14 bases sitting between them. Germline V gene data show CDR1 as SGHDT and CDR2 as YYEEEE. The CDR3 nucleotides are TGTGCCAGCAGCTCCGAGGAGGGTTGGTATGGCTACACCTTC. Translation: CASSSEEGWYGYTF. Filled out from reference TRBV5-6 and TRBJ1-2, the complete variable domain reads DAGVTQSPTHLIKTRGQQVTLRCSPKSGHDTVSWYQQALGQGPQFIFQYYEEEERQRGNFPDRFSGHQFPNYSSELNVNALLLGDSALYLCASSSEEGWYGYTFGSGTRLTVV.

This chain uses TRBV5-4 with TRBJ2-1; 8 bases line up with TRBD2. Trimming removed 4 bases from V and 9 bases from J; junction bases left unmatched: 12. Germline CDR1 and CDR2: SGHNT and YYREEE (reference sequence). CDR3 length: 15 residues. The CDR3 sequence is CASSQDAREDFEQFF. CDR3 in DNA: TGTGCCAGCAGCCAAGATGCGCGGGAGGACTTTGAGCAGTTCTTC.